This T cell receptor (beta chain) was captured by sequencing in a study of cytomegalovirus exposure and HLA in healthy donors (dated by TCRdb to between 2016 and 2019). For context, the study as a whole: An earlier analysis of approximately 550 of the donors reported more than 250 Gb of sequence data and some 120 million unique TCR beta sequences from 150 million to 200 million T cells. On average, 235,054 unique TCR beta nucleotide sequences were sequenced per donor among some 430 genotyped donors of the cohort, with roughly 20% of those sequences being non-productive. Typing coverage differed by locus: A, B, C, DRB1 and DQB1 were typed in about 629-630 donors, DQA1 in 522, DPA1 in nearly 610, and DPB1 in approximately 450. The study was designed to test whether signatures of past pathogen exposure could be identified by cataloging public T cell receptors. Donor age, sex, ethnicity and CMV serostatus were compiled alongside the repertoire data. An earlier analysis of some 600 of the donors applied high-throughput TCR beta sequencing to assess whether each TCR beta V gene segment acted as functional or pseudogenic. The study combined high-throughput TCR immunosequencing, statistical association of individual TCRs with disease status, and machine learning to predict cytomegalovirus infection status. The study profiled the T cell repertoires of 666 subjects by immunosequencing and related them to cytomegalovirus serostatus. HLA typing included class I and class II loci at four-digit resolution. In addition to the first cohort of approximately 650 subjects, a separate validation cohort of 100 to 150 different subjects was used. Every repertoire in the discovery cohort had been generated on one and the same sequencing platform. A later genetic analysis took genome-wide SNP genotypes for about 60% of the roughly 670 donors and used that subset as a discovery cohort. Of the 300 to 450 genotyped donors, 65% to 90% fell in the genetic ancestry cluster associated with self-reported Caucasian donors. Roughly 5 DR-DQ haplotypes were handled as single units for association and clustering, since linkage in the cohort was strong. A later analysis re-analyzed previously published TCR beta repertoires from about 600 donors and added high-resolution HLA genotyping to study TCR occurrence patterns. Rather than using new phenotypic data, the later analysis identified candidate immune exposures from TCR beta sequences and from how often those sequences occurred across donors. An early release that covered fewer than 750 HLA-typed donors contained about 290 gigabases of sequencing data and 75 million to 100 million unique TCR sequences. Summary of the overall study and its limitations: Linkage disequilibrium might explain the correlated functional status among segregating V segments, but an unknown experimental factor could not be excluded. A later genetic analysis associated a missense DCLRE1C variant with V-gene and J-gene trimming of TCR beta chains, and an independent cohort replicated the association. At a false discovery rate of 0.05, a later analysis linked 15,000 to 20,000 TCR beta sequences to specific HLA alleles. In a later analysis, TCR association rates were found to vary across HLA loci, with the most associated TCRs seen for DRB1 alleles and the fewest for HLA-C alleles. An earlier analysis of roughly 570 of the donors showed that most TCR beta V segments appeared in productive rearrangements either about 87% or about 30% of the time, which broadly matched IMGT annotations. CMV serostatus was the only immune exposure information available for the cohort. When HLA alleles, especially DR and DQ, strongly co-occurred, TCR associations were difficult to assign to individual alleles. Because HLA typing was missing for some donors at each locus, association tests included only the typed subset. Fewer than 20 rarely observed V segments, including chromosome 9 orphons, were excluded from the earlier analysis of just under 600 of the donors because counts were too low. Presence/absence analyses assumed roughly uniform sequencing depth across donors, an assumption that may not hold. A further reported finding was that TCR beta sequences accurately predicted the HLA-A and HLA-B alleles for most subjects in the first cohort. In both the original and validation cohorts, the classifier was reported to diagnose cytomegalovirus status with high specificity and sensitivity. In a later analysis, HLA-associated TCR beta chains showed more clonal expansion and lower generation probabilities than non-associated chains that were equally common. Some IMGT-functional V segments, including TRBV6-2 and TRBV6-3, could not be distinguished by the 87-base-pair reads and were therefore excluded. Most TCR sequences were seen in very few donors, while some public TCRs were found in many individuals. It was suggested by the authors that the approach could potentially be generalized to other disease states and immunological phenotypes. In vitro tests confirmed that a few of the cytomegalovirus-associated TCR beta chains recognize cytomegalovirus antigens. Only TCR beta chains were sequenced in this cohort, and the absence of alpha or paired-chain data limited detectable features. According to a later genetic analysis, donors in an Asian-associated ancestry cluster had fewer N-insertions in productive TCRs than the approximately 630-donor mean. The study listed approximately 160 TCR beta chains as associated with cytomegalovirus. A cluster of highly shared sequence variants was judged likely to represent a technical artifact of the sequencing pipeline. A later analysis found that most CMV-associated TCR beta chains appeared HLA-restricted, with HLA associations seemingly driven largely by CMV exposure. A later analysis reported that several top co-occurrence clusters appeared linked to parvovirus B19, influenza, CMV and Epstein-Barr virus.

In total, 630 or so healthy bone marrow donors made up the cohort. At the time of sampling, all cohort members were nominally healthy, though unrecorded immune exposures were likely present. The donor was CMV seronegative and belonged to the group of over 350 seronegative cohort members. Each donor provided a peripheral blood sample, and peripheral blood mononuclear cells were used for TCR beta sequencing. The Qiagen DNeasy Blood Extraction Kit was used to extract genomic DNA from the blood cell samples. Trimming costs V 0 bases and J 4 bases, and their ends lie 18 bases apart. The CDR3 sequence holds 17 residues, the cysteine and phenylalanine included. Only CDR3 DNA is held: 51 bases, read in frame from base 1. Sequences SGHRS (CDR1) and YFSETQ (CDR2) are obtained from the germline V gene. The method was the immunoSEQ multiplex PCR assay. The multiplex PCR relied on a mix of 60 forward primers for TCR Vbeta segments and 13 reverse primers for TCR Jbeta segments. A multiplex PCR assay on genomic DNA amplified the CDR3 region of rearranged TCR beta genes. On the Illumina HiSeq System, the amplified TCR beta libraries were sequenced as 87-base-pair reads. The study's own analysis went as follows. A later analysis counted some 74 million unique TCR beta chains across the 550 to 750 repertoires, and 10 million to 12 million of these chains were shared by at least two donors. To remove PCR and sequencing errors, raw reads were error-corrected and collapsed into unique sequences using a nearest-neighbor algorithm that merged closely related sequences. V, D and J gene segments were assigned by aligning CDR3 sequences to IMGT reference sequences. For a sequence to be retained, a match of at least six nucleotides to both a V gene segment and a J gene segment was required. Rearrangements were classified as productive when the CDR3 lacked stop codons and remained in frame with V and J, and all other rearrangements were classified as non-productive. Following IMGT convention, CDR3 was defined as the stretch from the second conserved V-encoded cysteine to the conserved J-encoded phenylalanine. Sequences without an unambiguous match to a single V gene segment were excluded from the earlier analysis of 500 to 700 of the donors. In an earlier analysis of 450 to 700 of the donors, V segments were called functional above 56.7% productive rearrangements and were called segregating when the between-donor standard deviation exceeded 5%. A statistical classification framework was developed to diagnose cytomegalovirus status using the catalog of TCR beta chain sequences. A later analysis assigned V and J genes by comparing TCR nucleotide sequences with IMGT/GENE-DB human TR gene sequences. Using the TCRdist pipeline, a later analysis assigned CDR3 sequences along with most-parsimonious VDJ recombination scenarios. In a later analysis, each TCR beta chain was defined by its CDR3 amino acid sequence together with its V-gene family, and reads without a unique V-gene family were excluded. In a later analysis, 450 to 600 highly shared, low-generation-probability nucleotide sequences were removed to address suspected cross-contamination and a sequencing artifact. In a later analysis, a clonal expansion index was calculated for each public chain from normalized within-repertoire ranks of inferred template counts. In a later analysis, generation probabilities were computed using a VDJ recombination model fitted to out-of-frame rearrangements, and the results were checked against IGoR. In a later analysis, hypergeometric tests were used to score TCR-TCR, TCR-HLA and TCR-CMV co-occurrence, with a repertoire-size bias correction applied to TCR pairs. To estimate false discovery rates, a later analysis permuted the HLA or CMV assignments 20 times. In a later analysis, co-occurring TCRs were grouped using DBSCAN, and TCRdist sequence similarity was added for clustering within HLA-allele-positive subsets. Repertoires with fewer than 30,000 or more than 120,000 public chains, plus five repertoires with anomalous nucleotide sharing, were excluded from co-occurrence clustering. Drawn from immuneACCESS, this table holds only the in-frame rearrangements with V and J called that TCRdb kept. Clones are partly lost; checked studies trace under half to an unresolved V gene and leave the rest unexplained. That table furnishes V, J and clone size, whereas the DNA furnished D and trimming. The sample table records about 160,000 clones; 84% of these occur just once. 1.5% to 2% of the sample lies in the top ten.

With respect to this clone: Which antigen it targets is not known. The record has no base qualities; no much larger clone is one base away.

Sequencing was done on a sample of PBMCs. This receptor was obtained from a man aged 18 to 35 in good health and CMV-seronegative. The receptor chain draws on TRBV5-1 and TRBJ2-3; matching of 5 bases hints at TRBD1 as the D gene. The CDR3 reads as follows: CASSLVRATKDPDTQYF. The DNA sequence is given as TGCGCCAGCAGCTTGGTCAGGGCAACCAAGGACCCAGATACGCAGTATTTT.